This T cell receptor beta chain was found in a study of T cells in Graves' hyperthyroidism and ophthalmopathy. Study-level points and caveats: Blood also contained most expanded thyroid clonotypes above 0.001.

The CDR3 regions of TCR beta were amplified from RNA transcripts. The HTBI primer set served for first-round RT-PCR of the TCR CDR3. TCRdb analysed the multiplex PCR reads with MiXCR anew, one entry per CDR3 protein. The profile shows roughly 280,000 distinct CDR3 sequences, roughly 22% of them singletons. The cohort's ophthalmopathy patients, a group with duration under 3 months, had a Clinical Activity Score of at least 3 and a NOSPECS grade of at least 4. An approximately 10 ml volume of fresh peripheral blood provided the PBMCs. This clonotype was counted ten times or more. The antigen is not known. The sample comprised blood. The clonotype was recovered from a man under 40 with Graves' ophthalmopathy.

This CDR3 reads CASIRQTMNTEAFF. As DNA, the CDR3 is TGTGCCAGCATCAGACAGACCATGAACACTGAAGCTTTCTTT. This rearrangement joins TRBV2 to TRBJ1-1; possibly TRBD1 for D (5 bases). The CDR3 spans 14 residues. Germline V lookup: CDR1 SNHLY, CDR2 FYNNEI. Trimming shortened V by 7 bases and J by 0 bases, and 12 bases separated the two germline ends.